What follows describes a single TCR beta chain. The germline V gene has CDR1 SGHDT and CDR2 YYEEEE. CDR3 length: 14 amino acids. The V segment lost 3 bases and the J segment 10 bases; nucleotides outside the gene matches: 6. These data are taken from a study of Ad26.COV2.S vaccination and SARS-CoV-2 variants. Treatment specified: 19 received Ad26.COV2.S at low or high dose, single or two shots; 5 received placebo; per-sample allocation not given. Day 63 after the first injection of vaccine or placebo was the sampling time. Method: immunoSEQ multiplex PCR; TCRdb's copy keeps in-frame clones and lacks some. The sample has about 470,000 clones; roughly 87% are singletons.

This material consisted of peripheral blood, taken in a trial of Ad26.COV2.S vaccine versus placebo. This TCR was sampled from a person between 18 and 65 years old who received the Ad26.COV2.S COVID-19 vaccine or a placebo. V is TRBV5-6 and J is TRBJ2-1, with TRBD2 identical over 11 bases. The CDR3: CASSWGLAAWEQFF. CDR3 sequence (DNA): TGTGCCAGCAGCTGGGGACTAGCGGCATGGGAGCAGTTCTTC.